Each of the 31 T cell receptor beta chains below was sequenced from the same sample in a study of blood T cells in healthy people across ages. Next came a second PCR, run for roughly 7 to 12 cycles, which used a sample-barcoded 5' primer along with a J-beta primer mix. Using its own MiXCR run on the 5' RACE reads, TCRdb lists one record per CDR3 protein. The table has roughly 1.4 million distinct CDR3 sequences, around 59% seen once. Material: blood. Receptors originate from a man aged 18-30 years in good health.

This clonotype was observed a few times. The V gene is TRBV7-9, the J gene TRBJ2-7; D may match TRBD1 or TRBD2 (5 bases each). Germline V lookup: CDR1 SEHNR, CDR2 FQNEAQ (reference sequence). This CDR3 comprises 13 residues. Trimming removed 11 bases from V and 3 bases from J, with 17 bases in between. CDR3 coding DNA: TGTGCCGGCACACGGGACCCTTTCTACGAGCAGTACTTC. Translating it yields CAGTRDPFYEQYF.

This clonotype was picked up one time. The chain employs TRBV28 and TRBJ1-1; the match to TRBD1 covers 8 bases. V gave up 5 bases and J gave up 1 base; unmatched junction bases: 6. CDR1 is MDHEN, CDR2 SYDVKM, per germline. CDR3 length: 15 amino acids. CDR3 loop: CASSISGQGNTEAFF. Written as DNA, the CDR3 is TGTGCCAGCAGTATCTCCGGACAGGGGAACACTGAAGCTTTCTTT.

V is TRBV10-3 and J is TRBJ2-5; D might be TRBD1 (7 bases). CDR1 is ENHRY and CDR2 is SYGVKD in the germline V gene. This CDR3 has 16 residues. The germline V and J ends were trimmed by 4 bases and 4 bases, with 19 bases remaining between them. The CDR3 region is CAISGDLRGRGETQYF. The DNA for the CDR3 is TGTGCCATCAGTGGCGACCTTAGGGGGCGGGGAGAGACCCAGTACTTC.

The gene calls are TRBV7-2 and TRBJ2-7; D gene unclear. Trimming took 3 bases from V and 1 from J, leaving 7 bases between them. The germline CDR1 and CDR2 sequences are SGHTA and FQGNSA. The length of the CDR3 is 13 residues. CDR3 sequence reads: CASSFRFSYEQYF. The CDR3 DNA reads as TGTGCCAGCAGCTTCAGATTTTCCTACGAGCAGTACTTC.

This chain links TRBV3-1 with TRBJ2-4, with D perhaps matching TRBD2 (6 bases). The CDR3 runs to 16 residues. Deletions cut 4 bases from V and 6 bases from J, with 19 bases between. Germline lookup yields CDR1 LGHDT and CDR2 YNNKEL (reference sequence). The CDR3 region is CASSPNPGVPGNIQYF. The DNA for the CDR3 is TGTGCCAGCAGCCCAAATCCGGGGGTCCCAGGAAACATTCAGTACTTC.

CDR3 DNA sequence: TGTGCTGAGAGAGACGGTAGCCAAGAGACCCAGTACTTC. Protein sequence: CAERDGSQETQYF. The rearrangement uses TRBV7-9 and TRBJ2-5; D uncertain. Per germline, CDR1 SEHNR and CDR2 FQNEAQ (reference sequence). The CDR3 is made up of 13 amino acids. The whole variable domain, filled in from reference TRBV7-9 and TRBJ2-5, reads DTGVSQNPRHKITKRGQNVTFRCDPISEHNRLYWYRQTLGQGPEFLTYFQNEAQLEKSRLLSDRFSAERPKGSFSTLEIQRTEQGDSAMYLCAERDGSQETQYFGPGTRLLVL.

V gene TRBV9 combines with J gene TRBJ2-1; 13 positions agree with TRBD2. The CDR3 has 17 residues. V shed 4 bases and J 1 base; nucleotides not matched to a gene: 5. Germline loops: CDR1 SGDLS, CDR2 YYNGEE. Here the CDR3 reads CASSFRTSGSSYNEQFF. In nucleotides, the CDR3 is TGTGCCAGCAGCTTCAGGACTAGCGGGAGTTCCTACAATGAGCAGTTCTTC. Full variable domain (rest looked up from reference TRBV9 and TRBJ2-1): DSGVTQTPKHLITATGQRVTLRCSPRSGDLSVYWYQQSLDQGLQFLIQYYNGEERAKGNILERFSAQQFPDLHSELNLSSLELGDSALYFCASSFRTSGSSYNEQFFGPGTRLTVL.

This chain uses TRBV10-3 with TRBJ2-1, with 7 bases lining up with TRBD2. Germline trimming cut 0 bases from V and 7 bases from J; bases unmatched to any gene: 12. Germline V lookup: CDR1 ENHRY, CDR2 SYGVKD. The CDR3 runs to 17 residues. The chain's CDR3 is CAISESVRELPPNEQFF. The CDR3 DNA follows: TGTGCCATCAGTGAGTCGGTGCGGGAGCTACCTCCTAATGAGCAGTTCTTC.

This clonotype showed up just a few times. The rearrangement joins TRBV12-3 or TRBV12-4 to TRBJ1-1; no clear D. The CDR3 sequence is 13 residues long. Trimming stripped 3 bases from V and 6 bases from J, with 11 bases between. CDR3 nucleotide sequence: TGTGCCAGCAGTTTGCCCGCGTCTGCTGAAGCTTTCTTT. Translating it yields CASSLPASAEAFF.

The chain has TRBV6-5 and TRBJ2-2; D remains ambiguous. The V and J ends lost 5 bases and 2 bases respectively, with 15 bases between them. The germline V gene encodes CDR1 MNHEY and CDR2 SVGAGI. The CDR3 consists of 16 residues. The CDR3 DNA reads as TGTGCCAGCAGTAACAACGTAGGCCGTAACACCGGGGAGCTGTTTTTT. Translated, it gives CASSNNVGRNTGELFF.

The gene calls are TRBV7-6 and TRBJ1-4; TRBD1 agrees at 8 bases. The CDR3 sequence is 19 residues long. V was pared by 5 bases and J by 0 bases, with 14 bases of the junction left unmatched. Germline loops: CDR1 SGHVS, CDR2 FNYEAQ. The CDR3 loop reads CASSPRPLTGAPTNEKLFF. CDR3 coding DNA: TGTGCCAGCAGCCCAAGACCTCTGACAGGGGCGCCAACTAATGAAAAACTGTTTTTT.

The table lists this clonotype with a count of one. The chain couples TRBV20-1 to TRBJ2-3, with a tentative D call TRBD2 (7 bases). The germline V gene encodes CDR1 DFQATT and CDR2 SNEGSKA (reference sequence). The CDR3 is 17 amino acids. V lost 3 bases and J lost 0, with 19 bases in between. CDR3 protein: CSAREPKGGLSTDTQYF. The DNA of the CDR3 is TGCAGTGCTAGGGAACCCAAGGGGGGACTAAGCACAGATACGCAGTATTTT.

This clonotype was detected a few times. The chain is built from TRBV7-2 and TRBJ2-1; D is uncertain. V was trimmed by 5 bases and J by 0 bases, leaving 14 bases between them. Looked up from germline, CDR1 is SGHTA and CDR2 is FQGNSA. The CDR3 contains 16 residues. In nucleotides, the CDR3 is TGTGCCAGCAGCCCCCGCCGCCAGAGCTCCTACAATGAGCAGTTCTTC. Its translation: CASSPRRQSSYNEQFF.

Only one count was recorded for this clonotype. This sequence joins TRBV3-1 and TRBJ2-1, with 9 bases fitting TRBD2. The trim removed 3 bases at V and 13 bases at J, leaving 7 bases unmatched. The CDR3 consists of 13 residues. Germline CDR1 is LGHDT and CDR2 is YNNKEL (reference sequence). CDR3 DNA: TGTGCCAGCAGCCATTTAGCGGGAGAGACCCAGTTCTTC. It encodes CASSHLAGETQFF.

The chain joins TRBV20-1 to TRBJ1-1; D gene uncertain. The V gene lost 1 base and the J gene lost 3 bases, with 18 bases spanning the gap. Per germline, CDR1 DFQATT and CDR2 SNEGSKA (reference sequence). CDR3 length: 16 amino acids. The chain's CDR3 is CSARGFSGPPDTEAFF. As DNA, the CDR3 is TGCAGTGCTAGAGGTTTCTCGGGCCCACCGGACACTGAAGCTTTCTTT.

The chain employs TRBV4-2 and TRBJ1-5; 7 bases line up with TRBD1. The germline V gene has CDR1 LGHNA and CDR2 YNFKEQ. The CDR3 contains 18 residues. J lost 7 bases, V lost 0 bases, and 15 bases had no gene match. CDR3 nucleotide sequence: TGTGCCAGCAGCCAAGACAGGGCCGGGGGCGACAGGGACCAGCCCCAGCATTTT. This translates into CASSQDRAGGDRDQPQHF.

The chain combines TRBV6-1 with TRBJ2-5, with 10 bases lining up with TRBD2. CDR1 MNHNS and CDR2 SASEGT come from the germline V gene. With V trimmed by 1 base and J by 0 bases, 8 bases remained unmatched. The CDR3 totals 18 residues. The DNA for the CDR3 is TGTGCCAGCAGTGAAGGGTGGTGGAGCGGGAGGGACCAAGAGACCCAGTACTTC. This encodes CASSEGWWSGRDQETQYF.

This clonotype was seen a few times. This chain uses TRBV29-1 with TRBJ1-1; D gene unclear. V was pared by 4 bases and J by 2 bases, with 8 bases between. This CDR3 is built from 12 residues. From germline, CDR1 is SQVTM and CDR2 ANQGSEA. The CDR3 protein is CSVGRRNTEAFF. The CDR3 DNA reads as TGCAGCGTTGGTAGGAGAAACACTGAAGCTTTCTTT. Together with reference TRBV29-1 and TRBJ1-1, the CDR3 gives the full variable domain: SAVISQKPSRDICQRGTSLTIQCQVDSQVTMMFWYRQQPGQSLTLIATANQGSEATYESGFVIDKFPISRPNLTFSTLTVSNMSPEDSSIYLCSVGRRNTEAFFGQGTRLTVV.

The V and J genes are TRBV18 and TRBJ2-5, with a possible D match to TRBD1 (5 bases). Germline lookup yields CDR1 KGHSH and CDR2 LQKENI. Trimming left V 6 bases short and J 3 bases short, with 17 bases between. This CDR3 has 15 residues. Written as DNA, the CDR3 is TGTGCCAGCTCGTACCGTGGGGCCGATAAAGAGACCCAGTACTTC. Translation: CASSYRGADKETQYF.

This chain joins TRBV4-1 and TRBJ2-7, with D uncertain. The germline V gene has CDR1 MGHRA and CDR2 YSYEKL. This CDR3 region has 11 residues. The V end was cut by 7 bases, the J end by 5 bases, with 9 bases between. CDR3 coding DNA: TGCGCCAGCATTGGTCCCGACGAGCAGTACTTC. It codes for CASIGPDEQYF.

The V call is TRBV20-1, the J call TRBJ1-5; 10 nucleotides align to TRBD1. This CDR3 spans 16 amino acids. Germline V CDR1 and CDR2: DFQATT, SNEGSKA (reference sequence). The junction had 12 bases not matched to a gene; V was cut back by 2 bases and J by 8 bases. DNA of the CDR3: TGCAGTGCTAGAAAGAGGACAGGGGGTGCGGTGAAGCCCCAGCATTTT. It translates to CSARKRTGGAVKPQHF.

The chain employs TRBV4-3 and TRBJ2-1; TRBD2 matches 8 bases. Germline V CDR1 and CDR2: LGHNA, YSLEER. V gave up 0 bases and J gave up 3 bases; unmatched junction bases: 10. The CDR3 extends over 18 amino acids. DNA for the CDR3: TGCGCCAGCAGCCAAGACCTCGCGCGGGGGGCCCTCTACAATGAGCAGTTCTTC. It codes for CASSQDLARGALYNEQFF.

This clonotype was picked up a small number of times. V usage is TRBV7-9 and J usage is TRBJ2-5; 10 bases are a match to TRBD2. The CDR3 totals 16 residues. The V segment lost 0 bases and the J segment 6 bases; nucleotides outside the gene matches: 7. Germline V lookup: CDR1 SEHNR, CDR2 FQNEAQ (reference sequence). In DNA, the CDR3 is TGTGCCAGCAGCTTAGCAGCTAGCGGGAGAGTCCAGACCCAGTACTTC. Translated: CASSLAASGRVQTQYF.

V gene TRBV10-3 combines with J gene TRBJ2-2; no clear D gene. Per the germline V gene, CDR1 is ENHRY and CDR2 is SYGVKD. The CDR3 length is 15 residues. The V end was cut by 4 bases, the J end by 1 base, with 10 bases between. CDR3 sequence: CAISAPAENTGELFF. The DNA of the CDR3 is TGTGCCATCAGTGCTCCGGCCGAGAACACCGGGGAGCTGTTTTTT.

The chain uses TRBV20-1 and TRBJ2-4, with 7 bases that match TRBD1. The V and J ends lost 4 bases and 13 bases, in that order; junction bases with no gene match: 7. Germline V gene data show CDR1 as DFQATT and CDR2 as SNEGSKA (reference sequence). The CDR3 covers 11 residues. The CDR3 DNA follows: TGCAGTGCTATCTTCTCGGGACAGCAGTACTTC. Its protein is CSAIFSGQQYF.

As concerns this clonotype: A read error may account for a junction end that differs from germline. The CDR3: CASTQRGRSTGTQYF. The CDR3 nucleotides are TGTGCCAGCACCCAACGGGGGCGTAGCACAGGTACGCAGTATTTT. The V call is TRBV7-2, the J call TRBJ2-3; D is possibly TRBD1 or TRBD2 (6 bases each). Germline CDR1 and CDR2: SGHTA and FQGNSA. The CDR3 is 15 amino acids. Complete variable domain (other parts from reference TRBV7-2 and TRBJ2-3): GAGVSQSPSNKVTEKGKDVELRCDPISGHTALYWYRQSLGQGLEFLIYFQGNSAPDKSGLPSDRFSAERTGGSVSTLTIQRTQQEDSAVYLCASTQRGRSTGTQYFGPGTRLTVL.

The V call is TRBV10-3, the J call TRBJ2-7; TRBD1 is a possible D gene (5 bases). From germline, CDR1 is ENHRY and CDR2 SYGVKD. The V and J ends lost 10 bases and 2 bases respectively, with 15 bases between them. There are 13 residues in the CDR3. CDR3 sequence (DNA): TGTGCCACAGAGGACAAAACAGCCTACGAGCAGTACTTC. Amino acid sequence: CATEDKTAYEQYF.

The V call is TRBV12-3 or TRBV12-4, the J call TRBJ1-3; D not resolved. Trimming took off 11 bases at V and 2 bases at J, with 13 bases between the two ends. The CDR3 covers 13 residues. The CDR3 spells CAYISGPGNTIYF. In DNA, the CDR3 is TGTGCCTACATATCGGGCCCTGGAAACACCATATATTTT.

The sample holds a few counts of this clonotype. The chain couples TRBV12-3 or TRBV12-4 to TRBJ1-2, with no clear D. The CDR3 consists of 14 residues. V dropped 3 bases and J dropped 8 bases, with 16 bases sitting between them. CDR3: CASSFRKGVEGYTF. For the CDR3, the DNA is TGTGCCAGCAGTTTCCGGAAAGGAGTTGAGGGCTACACCTTC.

This chain's CDR3 is CSVALVGGAAYEQYF. As DNA, the CDR3 is TGCAGCGTCGCCCTGGTTGGCGGGGCCGCCTACGAGCAGTACTTC. The chain joins TRBV29-1 to TRBJ2-7; weak D call: TRBD2 (6 bases). CDR1 and CDR2 (germline): SQVTM, ANQGSEA. The CDR3 extends over 15 amino acids. V was trimmed by 6 bases and J by 2 bases, leaving 20 bases between them.

The V and J genes are TRBV10-2 and TRBJ2-2; D might be TRBD1 (6 bases). Looked up from germline, CDR1 is WSHSY and CDR2 is SAAADI. The length of the CDR3 is 15 residues. Between the trimmed V and J ends, which lost 7 bases and 7 bases, there was a span of 19 bases. CDR3 region: CASIIGTRTGGELFF. The CDR3 bases are TGCGCCAGCATTATCGGGACAAGAACCGGCGGGGAGCTGTTTTTT.